This T cell receptor beta chain was recovered during a study of cytomegalovirus exposure and HLA in healthy donors (TCRdb year 2017). At the level of the whole study: An earlier analysis of more than 550 of the donors reported under 300 Gb of sequence data and 95 million to 120 million unique TCR beta sequences obtained from about 170 million T cells. A later genetic analysis took genome-wide SNP genotypes for about 60% of the roughly 670 donors and used that subset as a discovery cohort. Class I and class II HLA loci were covered by the typing at four-digit resolution. In an earlier analysis of roughly 540 of the donors, high-throughput TCR beta sequencing was used to judge whether each TCR beta V gene segment behaved as functional or pseudogenic. Of the approximately 400 genotyped donors, about 84% fell in the genetic ancestry cluster associated with self-reported Caucasian donors. The study was designed to test whether signatures of past pathogen exposure could be identified by cataloging public T cell receptors. The study combined high-throughput TCR immunosequencing, statistical association of individual TCRs with disease status, and machine learning to predict cytomegalovirus infection status. Typing coverage differed by locus: A, B, C, DRB1 and DQB1 were typed in roughly 620-630 donors, DQA1 in approximately 520, DPA1 in some 570, and DPB1 in 472. Every repertoire in the discovery cohort had been generated on one and the same sequencing platform. A separate validation cohort of some 130 different subjects was used in addition to the approximately 670-subject first cohort. Donor age, sex, ethnicity and CMV serostatus were compiled together with the repertoire data. An early release that covered about 640 HLA-typed donors contained approximately 300 gigabases of sequencing data and 85 million to 100 million unique TCR sequences. Four to six DR-DQ haplotypes were handled as single units for association and clustering, since linkage in the cohort was strong. Using immunosequencing, the study profiled T cell repertoires from some 670 subjects and related those repertoires to cytomegalovirus serostatus. A later analysis re-examined previously published TCR beta repertoires from more than 650 donors and added high-resolution HLA genotyping to investigate patterns of TCR occurrence. Across roughly 420 genotyped donors of the cohort, an average of roughly 230,000 unique TCR beta nucleotide sequences per donor were sequenced, and around 19% of those sequences were non-productive. Rather than using new phenotypic data, the later analysis identified candidate immune exposures from TCR beta sequences and from how often those sequences occurred across donors. Overall study outcomes, separate from this receptor: Some IMGT-functional V segments, including TRBV6-2 and TRBV6-3, could not be told apart with the 87-base-pair reads, so those segments were excluded. HLA typing was unavailable for some donors at each locus, so association tests used only the typed subset. An earlier analysis of some 590 of the donors showed that most TCR beta V segments appeared in productive rearrangements either about 90% or about 30% of the time, which broadly matched IMGT annotations. A later genetic analysis reported fewer N-insertions in productive TCRs among donors in an Asian-associated ancestry cluster than the roughly 670-donor mean. A later analysis found that TCR association rates varied across HLA loci, with DRB1 alleles showing the most associated TCRs and HLA-C alleles the fewest. The study gave a list of some 150 TCR beta chains associated with cytomegalovirus. Only TCR beta chains were sequenced in this cohort, and the absence of alpha or paired-chain data limited detectable features. Cytomegalovirus status was reported to be diagnosed by the classifier with high specificity and sensitivity in both the original and validation cohorts. Assigning TCR associations to individual alleles was difficult when HLA alleles, especially DR and DQ, strongly co-occurred. A further reported finding was that TCR beta sequences accurately predicted the HLA-A and HLA-B alleles for most subjects in the first cohort. Most TCR sequences were seen in very few donors, while some public TCRs were found in many individuals. A group of highly shared sequence variants was considered likely to be a technical artifact of the sequencing pipeline. In a later analysis, HLA-associated TCR beta chains were found to be more clonally expanded and to have lower generation probabilities than equally common non-associated chains. CMV serostatus was the only immune exposure information available for the cohort. A few of the identified cytomegalovirus-associated TCR beta chains were confirmed in vitro to be specific for cytomegalovirus antigens. Sequencing depth was assumed to be roughly uniform across donors in the presence/absence analyses, though that assumption may not hold. A later analysis found that most CMV-associated TCR beta chains appeared HLA-restricted, with HLA associations seemingly driven largely by CMV exposure. In a later genetic analysis, a missense DCLRE1C variant was associated with V-gene and J-gene trimming of TCR beta chains, and the association was replicated in an independent cohort. The authors suggested that the approach could potentially be extended to other disease states and immunological phenotypes. In a later analysis, several top co-occurrence clusters were reported to appear linked to parvovirus B19, influenza, CMV and Epstein-Barr virus. Correlated functional status among segregating V segments might be attributable to linkage disequilibrium, but an unknown experimental factor could not be ruled out. The earlier analysis of almost 600 of the donors excluded about 16 rarely observed V segments, including chromosome 9 orphons, because counts were too low. At a false discovery rate of 0.05, a later analysis linked 15,000 to 20,000 TCR beta sequences to specific HLA alleles.

V is pruned by 3 bases and J by 8 bases, leaving 4 bases of the junction without a gene match. The CDR3 covers 16 residues, taking in both the cysteine and the phenylalanine. Only the CDR3 portion is preserved as DNA: 48 bases, with reading frame beginning at the first base. From the germline V gene, CDR1 is SGHNT and CDR2 is YENEEA. Preparation of the library involved the immunoSEQ multiplex PCR assay. For the multiplex PCR, a mixture combining 60 forward primers for TCR Vbeta segments and 13 reverse primers for TCR Jbeta segments was used. Amplification of the CDR3 region of rearranged TCR beta genes was performed with a multiplex PCR assay on genomic DNA. Amplified TCR beta libraries were sequenced as 87-base-pair reads on the Illumina HiSeq System. In the paper's pipeline: In a later analysis, about 80 million unique TCR beta chains were counted across the roughly 610 repertoires, and approximately 11 million of these chains were shared by at least two donors. Raw reads were error-corrected and collapsed into unique sequences with a nearest-neighbor algorithm that merged closely related sequences to remove PCR and sequencing errors. CDR3 sequences were aligned to IMGT reference sequences to assign V, D and J gene segments. For a sequence to be retained, a match of at least six nucleotides to both a V gene segment and a J gene segment was required. Rearrangements were classified as productive when the CDR3 lacked stop codons and remained in frame with V and J, and all other rearrangements were classified as non-productive. Following IMGT convention, CDR3 was defined as the stretch from the second conserved V-encoded cysteine up to the conserved J-encoded phenylalanine. The earlier analysis of 500 to 650 of the donors excluded any sequence lacking an unambiguous match to a single V gene segment. An earlier analysis of fewer than 650 of the donors classified V segments as functional when productive rearrangements were above 56.7% and as segregating when the standard deviation between donors was above 5%. A statistical classification framework was built for diagnosing cytomegalovirus status from the catalog of TCR beta chain sequences. V and J gene assignment, in a later analysis, came from comparing TCR nucleotide sequences with IMGT/GENE-DB human TR gene sequences. In a later analysis, CDR3 sequences and most-parsimonious VDJ recombination scenarios were assigned using the TCRdist pipeline. In a later analysis, every TCR beta chain was defined by the combination of its CDR3 amino acid sequence and its V-gene family, and reads without a unique V-gene family were dropped. A later analysis removed several hundred highly shared, low-generation-probability nucleotide sequences to deal with suspected cross-contamination and a sequencing artifact. A later analysis calculated a clonal expansion index for each public chain from normalized within-repertoire ranks of inferred template counts. Generation probabilities in a later analysis came from a VDJ recombination model fitted to out-of-frame rearrangements, and those results were checked against IGoR. Hypergeometric tests were used in a later analysis to score TCR-TCR, TCR-HLA and TCR-CMV co-occurrence, with a repertoire-size bias correction applied to the TCR pairs. A later analysis estimated false discovery rates by permuting HLA or CMV assignments 20 times. A later analysis grouped co-occurring TCRs with DBSCAN, adding TCRdist sequence similarity when clustering within HLA-allele-positive subsets. Repertoires with fewer than 30,000 or more than 120,000 public chains were left out of co-occurrence clustering, as were five repertoires with anomalous nucleotide sharing. This is the immuneACCESS table as TCRdb keeps it, with only in-frame sequences that have V and J called. A part of the clones is gone; compared with another copy, unresolved V genes explain less than half, and the rest is unexplained. That table supplies the V and J calls and clone size; D and trimming were determined from the DNA. The sample records about 210,000 clones, about three quarters of which are singletons. The ten largest clones add up to approximately 1.8% of the sample.

In total, approximately 690 healthy bone marrow donors made up the cohort. At the time of sampling, all cohort members were nominally healthy, though unrecorded immune exposures were likely present. The donor tested CMV seronegative, placing the donor among the approximately 400 seronegative members of the cohort. Each donor provided a peripheral blood sample, and peripheral blood mononuclear cells were used for TCR beta sequencing. The Qiagen DNeasy Blood Extraction Kit was used to extract genomic DNA from the blood cell samples. About this clone: It lacks a known antigen. The sample holds no much larger clone one base away, and base qualities are not on file.

The sequence derives from a male donor in good health and CMV-seronegative. The source material was PBMCs. This sequence uses TRBV11-3 and TRBJ2-1; TRBD2 lines up with 16 middle nucleotides. The CDR3 sequence is CASSLGGTSGRDEQFF. In nucleotide form, the sequence is TGTGCCAGCAGCTTGGGGGGGACTAGCGGGAGGGATGAGCAGTTCTTC.